These 7 T cell receptor beta chains originate from one sample sequenced in a study of blood T cell repertoires in COVID-19. Sequencing was performed with immunoSEQ multiplex PCR; in TCRdb, only in-frame clones are kept and a portion is missing. The table has about 90,000 clones, around 79% seen once. Sequencing was performed on peripheral blood. Source of these receptors: a woman older than 75 with acute or convalescent COVID-19.

This clone was counted a few times. The V call is TRBV7-3, the J call TRBJ2-2; D is uncertain. This CDR3 has 14 residues. From germline, CDR1 is SGHTA and CDR2 FQGTGA. The ends were cut back, 5 bases at V and 3 bases at J, with 10 bases in the middle. The CDR3 region has the DNA TGTGCCAGCAGCCGCGACACATACACCGGGGAGCTGTTTTTT. Residues: CASSRDTYTGELFF.

The chain links TRBV4-3 to TRBJ2-6, with D possibly TRBD1 on 6 matching bases. The ends were cut back, 0 bases at V and 0 bases at J, with 12 bases in the middle. Germline CDR1 is LGHNA and CDR2 is YSLEER. This CDR3 has 18 amino acids. CDR3 DNA: TGCGCCAGCAGCCAAGATCAGGGGCCGGGCTCTGGGGCCAACGTCCTGACTTTC. It encodes CASSQDQGPGSGANVLTF.

This chain joins TRBV6-2 or TRBV6-3 and TRBJ2-4; 7 bases line up with TRBD1. V was clipped by 2 bases and J by 8 bases; unmatched bases: 9. CDR3 length: 15 amino acids. The V gene's germline CDR1 is MNHEY and CDR2 SVGEGT. The CDR3 region is CASSYGQGERYIQYF. CDR3 nucleotide sequence: TGTGCCAGCAGTTACGGTCAGGGGGAGAGGTACATTCAGTACTTC.

The chain joins TRBV6-6 to TRBJ2-7; tentative D call: TRBD1 (5 bases). The germline V and J ends were trimmed by 2 bases and 2 bases, with 10 bases remaining between them. The CDR3 consists of 14 residues. Looked up from germline, CDR1 is MNHNY and CDR2 is SVGAGI (reference sequence). Here the CDR3 DNA reads TGTGCCAGCAGTTACCCGCAGGGCGCCTACGAGCAGTACTTC. It codes for CASSYPQGAYEQYF.

The rearrangement joins TRBV5-8 to TRBJ2-7; no clear D. Trimming pared 0 bases from V and 3 bases from J, leaving 16 bases between. Looked up from germline, CDR1 is SGHTS and CDR2 is YDEGEE. The CDR3 is made up of 16 amino acids. The CDR3 coding sequence is TGTGCCAGCAGCTTGGCCAGGTCGGTTCCGAACTACGAGCAGTACTTC. It codes for CASSLARSVPNYEQYF.

The chain combines TRBV28 with TRBJ2-2; a possible D gene is TRBD2 (6 bases). The CDR3 spans 15 residues. Germline loops: CDR1 MDHEN, CDR2 SYDVKM. With 6 bases removed from V and 0 bases from J, the gap between germline ends came to 11 bases. CDR3 DNA sequence: TGTGCCAGCAGCTCTAGCGTACCGAACACCGGGGAGCTGTTTTTT. It specifies CASSSSVPNTGELFF.

This clone was observed once. The chain has TRBV19 and TRBJ1-5; D uncertain. The ends were cut back, 5 bases at V and 0 bases at J, with 14 bases in the middle. The CDR3 is 16 residues long. Germline values: CDR1 LNHDA, CDR2 SQIVND (reference sequence). In DNA form, the CDR3 reads TGTGCCAGTAGTTCCAGAATCGGGGTTAGCAATCAGCCCCAGCATTTT. This translates into CASSSRIGVSNQPQHF.